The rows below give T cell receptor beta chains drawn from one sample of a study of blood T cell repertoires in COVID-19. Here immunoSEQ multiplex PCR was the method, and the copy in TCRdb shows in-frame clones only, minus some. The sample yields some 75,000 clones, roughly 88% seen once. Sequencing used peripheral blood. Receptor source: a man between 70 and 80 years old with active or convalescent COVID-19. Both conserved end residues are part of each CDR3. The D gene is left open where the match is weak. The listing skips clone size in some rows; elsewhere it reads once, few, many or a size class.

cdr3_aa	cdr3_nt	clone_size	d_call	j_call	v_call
CASSLLAGSYNEQFF	TGTGCCAGCAGCCTCCTAGCGGGCTCCTACAATGAGCAGTTCTTC	NA	TRBD2	TRBJ2-1	TRBV14
CASSSSPGTDTEAFF	TGTGCCAGTAGTTCGTCCCCCGGGACAGACACTGAAGCTTTCTTT	NA	TRBD1	TRBJ1-1	TRBV19
CASSFWRNTEAFF	TGTGCCAGCAGTTTCTGGAGGAACACTGAAGCTTTCTTT	NA	NA	TRBJ1-1	TRBV12-3/TRBV12-4
CASSEVRLAGRTGANVLTF	TGTGCCAGCAGTGAAGTCAGACTAGCGGGAAGAACTGGGGCCAACGTCCTGACTTTC	NA	TRBD2	TRBJ2-6	TRBV6-1
CASSRRRTGGNQPQHF	TGTGCCAGCAGCCGACGCCGTACAGGGGGTAATCAGCCCCAGCATTTT	once	TRBD1	TRBJ1-5	TRBV2
CAWRPPGNHEQYF	TGTGCCTGGAGGCCCCCGGGGAACCACGAGCAGTACTTC	NA	NA	TRBJ2-7	TRBV30
CASSTRTSGNTGELFF	TGTGCCAGCAGTACTAGGACTAGCGGGAACACCGGGGAGCTGTTTTTT	NA	TRBD2	TRBJ2-2	TRBV7-3
CSVGQVNTEAFF	TGCAGCGTAGGACAGGTGAACACTGAAGCTTTCTTT	few	TRBD1	TRBJ1-1	TRBV29-1
CASSQAPDRGYEQYF	TGTGCCAGCAGCCAAGCGCCCGACAGGGGGTACGAGCAGTACTTC	NA	TRBD1	TRBJ2-7	TRBV3-1/TRBV3-2
CASSRASGMETQYF	TGTGCCAGCAGTAGGGCTAGCGGGATGGAGACCCAGTACTTC	once	TRBD2	TRBJ2-5	TRBV7-9
CASSVRGVGYGYTF	TGTGCCAGCAGCGTTCGGGGGGTAGGCTATGGCTACACCTTC	few	NA	TRBJ1-2	TRBV6-5
CASSPPAGDTGELFF	TGTGCCAGCTCACCACCGGCGGGGGACACCGGGGAGCTGTTTTTT	few	TRBD2	TRBJ2-2	TRBV18
CASSSTGQGGEQYF	TGTGCCAGCAGCAGTACGGGACAGGGGGGCGAGCAGTACTTC	NA	TRBD1	TRBJ2-7	TRBV5-6
CASSTGTGGRNTGELFF	TGTGCCAGCAGCACCGGGACAGGGGGCAGGAACACCGGGGAGCTGTTTTTT	once	TRBD1	TRBJ2-2	TRBV5-5
CASRKSGGQGYGYTF	TGTGCCAGCAGAAAATCAGGGGGCCAGGGCTATGGCTACACCTTC	NA	TRBD1	TRBJ1-2	TRBV27
CASSIRGTDTQYF	TGTGCCAGTAGTATCAGGGGTACAGATACGCAGTATTTT	NA	NA	TRBJ2-3	TRBV19
CAWSVGQATTEAFF	TGTGCCTGGAGTGTCGGACAGGCAACCACTGAAGCTTTCTTT	few	TRBD1	TRBJ1-1	TRBV30
CASSLGGRSQPQHF	TGCGCCAGCAGCTTGGGGGGGAGGAGTCAGCCCCAGCATTTT	NA	NA	TRBJ1-5	TRBV5-1
CATLDRLLTGELFF	TGTGCCACCCTCGACAGGCTTTTGACCGGGGAGCTGTTTTTT	NA	NA	TRBJ2-2	TRBV6-5
CATSVDGDYGYTF	TGTGCCACCAGTGTGGACGGGGACTATGGCTACACCTTC	NA	NA	TRBJ1-2	TRBV24-1
CASSQDLAGSYTF	TGTGCCAGCAGCCAAGATCTGGCAGGGAGCTACACCTTC	NA	NA	TRBJ1-2	TRBV14
CASSATGHYGYTF	TGTGCCAGTAGTGCTACAGGGCACTATGGCTACACCTTC	NA	NA	TRBJ1-2	TRBV19
CASSELTGREKLFF	TGTGCCAGCAGTGAACTGACAGGGCGGGAAAAACTGTTTTTT	NA	TRBD1	TRBJ1-4	TRBV2
CASSPRQTSVTKAFF	TGTGCCAGCAGCCCCAGACAGACCAGCGTAACCAAAGCTTTCTTT	NA	NA	TRBJ1-1	TRBV7-9
CASSRAGYPYEQYF	TGCGCCAGCAGCCGGGCAGGGTATCCCTACGAGCAGTACTTC	once	NA	TRBJ2-7	TRBV4-1
CASSSGLSSGANVLTF	TGTGCCAGCTCATCCGGACTTAGCTCTGGGGCCAACGTCCTGACTTTC	NA	NA	TRBJ2-6	TRBV18
CASSQGQIQETQYF	TGTGCCAGTAGCCAGGGACAAATCCAAGAGACCCAGTACTTC	NA	NA	TRBJ2-5	TRBV19
CASSPRTGTNRAFF	TGTGCCAGCAGCCCGAGGACAGGGACTAACAGAGCTTTCTTT	NA	TRBD1	TRBJ1-1	TRBV13
CASTSGYEKLFF	TGTGCCAGTACCTCAGGGTATGAAAAACTGTTTTTT	NA	NA	TRBJ1-4	TRBV19
CATGRYGYAEQFF	TGTGCCACGGGTCGCTACGGGTATGCTGAGCAGTTCTTC	NA	NA	TRBJ2-1	TRBV6-6
CASSQVGGWNEQYF	TGTGCCAGCAGCCAAGTTGGGGGCTGGAACGAGCAGTACTTC	NA	NA	TRBJ2-7	TRBV14
CASSGTSGAFQYF	TGCGCCAGCAGTGGGACTAGCGGGGCCTTTCAGTACTTC	once	TRBD2	TRBJ2-5	TRBV10-2
CASSRDRGWEAFF	TGTGCCAGCAGCCGGGACAGGGGATGGGAAGCTTTCTTT	few	TRBD1	TRBJ1-1	TRBV7-8
CASSPGTGYSEAFF	TGTGCCAGCTCACCCGGGACAGGGTATTCAGAAGCTTTCTTT	NA	TRBD1	TRBJ1-1	TRBV18
CASSVVVAGHTEQFF	TGTGCCAGCAGCGTAGTAGTAGCGGGGCACACTGAGCAGTTCTTC	NA	TRBD2	TRBJ2-1	TRBV9
CASSLGQGNEQFF	TGTGCCAGCAGCCTCGGACAGGGGAATGAGCAGTTCTTC	NA	TRBD1	TRBJ2-1	TRBV12-3/TRBV12-4